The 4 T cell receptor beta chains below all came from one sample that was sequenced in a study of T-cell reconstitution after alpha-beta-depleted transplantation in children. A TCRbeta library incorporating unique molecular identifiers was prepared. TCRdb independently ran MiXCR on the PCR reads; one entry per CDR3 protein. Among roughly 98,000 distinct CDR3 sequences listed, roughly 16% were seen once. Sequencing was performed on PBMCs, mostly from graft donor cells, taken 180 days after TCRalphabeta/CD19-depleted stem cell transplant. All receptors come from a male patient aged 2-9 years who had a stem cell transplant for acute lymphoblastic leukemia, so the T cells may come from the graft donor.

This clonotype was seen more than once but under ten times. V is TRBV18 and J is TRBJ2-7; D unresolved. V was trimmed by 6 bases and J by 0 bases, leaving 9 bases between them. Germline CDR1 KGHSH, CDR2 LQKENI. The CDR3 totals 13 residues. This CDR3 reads CASSPDPSYEQYF. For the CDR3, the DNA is TGTGCCAGCTCTCCGGACCCCTCCTACGAGCAGTACTTC.

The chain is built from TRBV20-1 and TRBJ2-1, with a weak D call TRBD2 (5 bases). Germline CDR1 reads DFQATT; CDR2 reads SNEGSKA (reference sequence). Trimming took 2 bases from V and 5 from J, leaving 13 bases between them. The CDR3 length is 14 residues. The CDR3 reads CSARWGVGNNEQFF. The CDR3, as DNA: TGCAGTGCTAGATGGGGAGTGGGGAACAATGAGCAGTTCTTC.

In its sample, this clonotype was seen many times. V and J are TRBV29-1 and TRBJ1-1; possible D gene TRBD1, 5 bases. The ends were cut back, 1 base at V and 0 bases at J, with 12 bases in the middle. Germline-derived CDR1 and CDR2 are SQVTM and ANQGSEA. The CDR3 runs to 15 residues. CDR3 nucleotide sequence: TGCAGCGTTGAAGGCGGGGCAGGAATGAACACTGAAGCTTTCTTT. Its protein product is CSVEGGAGMNTEAFF.

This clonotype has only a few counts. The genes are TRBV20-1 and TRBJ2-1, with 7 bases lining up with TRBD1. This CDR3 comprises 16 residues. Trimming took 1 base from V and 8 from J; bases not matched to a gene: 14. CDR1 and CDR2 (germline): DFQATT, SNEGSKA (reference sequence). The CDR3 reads CSARVPQGLRGDEQFF. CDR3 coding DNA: TGCAGTGCTAGAGTTCCACAGGGGCTCAGAGGCGATGAGCAGTTCTTC.